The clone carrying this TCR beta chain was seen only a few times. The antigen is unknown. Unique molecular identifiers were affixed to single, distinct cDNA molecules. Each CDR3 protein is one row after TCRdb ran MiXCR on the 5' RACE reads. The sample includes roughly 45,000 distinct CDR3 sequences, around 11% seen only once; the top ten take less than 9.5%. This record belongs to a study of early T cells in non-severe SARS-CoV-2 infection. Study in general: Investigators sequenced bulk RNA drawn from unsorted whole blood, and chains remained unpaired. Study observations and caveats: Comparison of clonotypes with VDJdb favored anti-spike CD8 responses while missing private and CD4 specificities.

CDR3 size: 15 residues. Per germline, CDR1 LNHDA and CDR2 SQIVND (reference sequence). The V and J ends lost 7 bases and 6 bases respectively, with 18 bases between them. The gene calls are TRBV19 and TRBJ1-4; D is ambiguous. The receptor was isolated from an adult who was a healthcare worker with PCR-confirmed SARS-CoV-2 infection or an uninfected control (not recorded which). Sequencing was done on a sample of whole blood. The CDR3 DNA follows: TGTGCCAGTACCAGATTCAGAAATCCTGATGAAAAACTGTTTTTT. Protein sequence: CASTRFRNPDEKLFF. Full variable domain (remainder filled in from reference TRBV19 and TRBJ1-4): DGGITQSPKYLFRKEGQNVTLSCEQNLNHDAMYWYRQDPGQGLRLIYYSQIVNDFQKGDIAEGYSVSREKKESFPLTVTSAQKNPTAFYLCASTRFRNPDEKLFFGSGTQLSVL.